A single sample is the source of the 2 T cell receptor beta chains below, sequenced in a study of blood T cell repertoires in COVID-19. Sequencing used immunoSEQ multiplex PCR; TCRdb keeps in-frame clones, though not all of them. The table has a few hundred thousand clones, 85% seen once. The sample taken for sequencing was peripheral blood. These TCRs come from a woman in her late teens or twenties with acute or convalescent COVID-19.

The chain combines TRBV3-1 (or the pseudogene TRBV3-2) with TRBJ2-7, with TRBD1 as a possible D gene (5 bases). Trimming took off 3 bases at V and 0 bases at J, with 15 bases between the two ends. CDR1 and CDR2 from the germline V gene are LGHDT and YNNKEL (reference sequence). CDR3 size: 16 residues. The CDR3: CASSQGLDKSSYEQYF. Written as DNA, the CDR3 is TGTGCCAGCAGCCAGGGGTTGGACAAGAGCTCCTACGAGCAGTACTTC.

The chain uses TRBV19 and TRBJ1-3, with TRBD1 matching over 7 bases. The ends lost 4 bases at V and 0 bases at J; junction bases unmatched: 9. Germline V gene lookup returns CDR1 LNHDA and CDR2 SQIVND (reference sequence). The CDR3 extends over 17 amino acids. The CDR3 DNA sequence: TGTGCCAGTAGTAGTTTTGAGGGACAGCTCTCTGGAAACACCATATATTTT. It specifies CASSSFEGQLSGNTIYF.